The clone carrying this T cell receptor (beta chain) was picked up a small number of times. Antigen unknown. Isolation of CD4+ naive, central memory, regulatory and stem cell-like memory cells was achieved by sorting via CD45RO/CCR7/CD25/CD127/CD95/CD27. CDR3 length equals 15 residues. Germline V CDR1 and CDR2: SGDLS, YYNGEE. V lost 0 bases, J lost 8 bases, and 2 bases stayed unmatched. The sample originates from a study of beta chain features in type 1 diabetes. The study reverse transcribed the entire isolated RNA, so it sequenced expressed TCRB transcripts. Profiled with immunoSEQ multiplex PCR; TCRdb holds only in-frame clones, not every one. The sample lists over 200,000 clones; 11% were seen once. Notes on the study in general: All four CD4+ subsets from Type 1 diabetes patients carried moderately but significantly shorter TCRB CDR3s. PCR may have favored shorter templates equally in patients and controls.

The chain links TRBV9 to TRBJ1-6, with 10 bases that match TRBD1. Sequenced material: naive CD4+ T cells from blood. This receptor was taken from a man between 25 and 39 years old with type 1 diabetes. The CDR3: CASSVGQGADSPLHF. The CDR3 nucleotides read TGTGCCAGCAGCGTAGGACAGGGGGCCGATTCACCCCTCCACTTT.